This TCR beta chain was profiled in a study of OX40 agonist ivuxolimab in advanced cancers. Looked up from germline, CDR1 is SGHTA and CDR2 is FQGNSA. With 5 bases clipped from V and 3 bases from J, the junction kept 12 bases outside the gene matches. This CDR3 contains 16 residues. By sample share, this clone is medium-sized (0.01 to 0.1%). Method: immunoSEQ multiplex PCR; TCRdb's copy keeps in-frame clones and lacks some. The sample lists 59,000 or so clones, approximately 86% occurring once. This sequence originates from an adult with an advanced solid tumor such as melanoma, head and neck, liver or kidney cancer. The sample was CD4+ or CD8+ T cells sorted from blood, taken in a trial of the OX40 agonist ivuxolimab. V is TRBV7-2 and J is TRBJ2-7; 8 bases align to TRBD2. DNA for the CDR3: TGTGCCAGCAGCCCTGGGGGGGGACTAGTTATCTACGAGCAGTACTTC. It translates to CASSPGGGLVIYEQYF.